This entry lists 15 T cell receptor beta chains sequenced from one sample in a study of control samples from healthy donors and cancer patients. TCRdb keeps only in-frame clones here, not all; method: immunoSEQ multiplex PCR. Of over 120,000 clones in the sample, 90% to 95% are singletons; the top ten hold 12% to 15%. Sequencing was carried out using PBMCs. All receptors come from a man in his fifties or sixties with colorectal cancer.

The V call is TRBV19, the J call TRBJ2-7; 8 nucleotides line up with TRBD1. Looked up from germline, CDR1 is LNHDA and CDR2 is SQIVND (reference sequence). V dropped 6 bases and J dropped 2; count of bases not matched to a gene: 9. The CDR3 has 15 residues. The CDR3 bases are TGTGCCAGTAGAAACCCCAGGGGGCCTCCCTACGAGCAGTACTTC. It encodes CASRNPRGPPYEQYF.

V gene TRBV21-1 combines with J gene TRBJ2-1. TRBV21-1 is an annotated pseudogene. This CDR3 has 14 amino acids. The CDR3 here is CASSKAGTGNEQFF. The DNA for the CDR3 is TGTGCCAGCAGCAAAGCGGGGACGGGCAATGAGCAGTTCTTC.

The gene calls are TRBV10-3 and TRBJ2-5; D may be TRBD1 (6 bases). The CDR3 consists of 14 residues. V dropped 3 bases and J dropped 1 base, with 9 bases sitting between them. In germline, CDR1 is ENHRY, CDR2 SYGVKD. CDR3 protein: CAISERDTQETQYF. The CDR3 bases are TGTGCCATCAGTGAACGGGACACCCAAGAGACCCAGTACTTC.

V gene TRBV25-1 combines with J gene TRBJ1-2; no reliable D call. The germline gives CDR1 MGHDK, CDR2 SYGVNS. The CDR3 runs 14 residues. Trimming pared 5 bases from V and 1 base from J, leaving 11 bases between. The CDR3 DNA reads TGTGCCAGCAGTCTCGGTGGAGGTAACTATGGCTACACCTTC. Translating it yields CASSLGGGNYGYTF.

This clone occurred once. The chain recombines TRBV9 with TRBJ1-2; D perhaps matches TRBD1 (5 bases). The germline V gene encodes CDR1 SGDLS and CDR2 YYNGEE. The CDR3 totals 15 residues. Trimming left V 4 bases short and J 8 bases short, with 21 bases between. CDR3 loop: CASSSRQGWSIGYTF. The CDR3 region has the DNA TGTGCCAGCAGCTCCCGTCAGGGTTGGTCGATAGGCTACACCTTC.

The J gene is TRBJ1-6, the V gene TRBV6-5; D may be TRBD1 (6 bases). The CDR3 is made up of 12 amino acids. CDR1 is MNHEY and CDR2 is SVGAGI in the germline V gene. V lost 7 bases and J 9 bases, leaving 10 bases between the germline ends. Here the CDR3 reads CASKRGVSPLHF. CDR3 nucleotide sequence: TGTGCCAGCAAAAGGGGGGTTTCACCCCTCCACTTT.

The CDR3 DNA follows: TGTGCCAGCAGCTTGGGAGGGGCTAGCTCCTACGAGCAGTACTTC. Protein product: CASSLGGASSYEQYF. This rearrangement joins TRBV5-4 to TRBJ2-7; D may be TRBD1 or TRBD2 (5 bases each). The V gene's germline CDR1 is SGHNT and CDR2 YYREEE (reference sequence). V lost 0 bases and J lost 0, with 10 bases in between. The CDR3 is made up of 15 amino acids.

The chain employs TRBV6-1 and TRBJ2-5; 7 nucleotides match TRBD1. V was pared by 6 bases and J by 0 bases, with 4 bases of the junction left unmatched. The CDR3 length is 14 residues. The V gene's germline CDR1 is MNHNS and CDR2 SASEGT. The CDR3 sequence: CASSRDSNQETQYF. CDR3 bases: TGTGCCAGCAGCCGGGACAGCAACCAAGAGACCCAGTACTTC.

The rearrangement joins TRBV30 to TRBJ2-5, with D possibly being TRBD2 (6 bases). V shed 0 bases and J shed 5 bases, with 10 bases lying between them. Germline V CDR1 and CDR2: GTSNPN, SVGIG (reference sequence). CDR3 length equals 13 residues. CDR3: CAWSVSGVETQYF. The CDR3 DNA is TGTGCCTGGAGTGTATCGGGGGTCGAGACCCAGTACTTC.

In regard to this clone: A junction boundary mismatches the germline segment, possibly from a read error. The chain joins TRBV4-3 to TRBJ1-3; a weak D match, TRBD1 (5 bases). CDR1 and CDR2 (germline): LGHNA, YSLEER. This CDR3 is 13 amino acids long. The CDR3 bases are TGCGCCAGCAGCCAAGGAGGGGTAACGGCCTTCTCTTTT. This sequence encodes CASSQGGVTAFSF.

V usage is TRBV5-1 and J usage is TRBJ1-4; 10 nucleotides line up with TRBD1. Per the germline V gene, CDR1 is SGHRS and CDR2 is YFSETQ. With 4 bases clipped from V and 7 bases from J, the junction kept 10 bases outside the gene matches. This CDR3 is 16 amino acids long. The CDR3: CASSPNNGQGVEKLFF. Written as DNA, the CDR3 is TGCGCCAGCAGCCCAAATAACGGACAGGGGGTTGAAAAACTGTTTTTT.

The CDR3 loop reads CASSPRQAANTEAFF. The CDR3 bases are TGTGCCAGCTCACCAAGGCAGGCAGCGAACACTGAAGCTTTCTTT. The chain combines TRBV18 with TRBJ1-1; D not certain. The CDR3 runs to 15 residues. Trimming pared 2 bases from V and 1 base from J, leaving 11 bases between. Looked up from germline, CDR1 is KGHSH and CDR2 is LQKENI.

J is TRBJ2-5 and V is TRBV15; 11 bases line up with TRBD1. Trimming cost V 2 bases and J 5 bases; bases outside gene matches: 4. Germline assignment: CDR1 LNHNV and CDR2 YYDKDF (reference sequence). The CDR3 loop spans 15 amino acids. The CDR3 DNA reads TGTGCCACCAGCAGACGGACAGGGGGCGTGGAGACCCAGTACTTC. This encodes CATSRRTGGVETQYF.

J is TRBJ2-1 and V is TRBV5-4, with 11 bases that match TRBD2. The germline V gene encodes CDR1 SGHNT and CDR2 YYREEE (reference sequence). Trimming took 0 bases from V and 4 from J; bases not matched to a gene: 0. The CDR3 loop spans 15 amino acids. The CDR3 DNA follows: TGTGCCAGCAGCTTGGGACTAGCGGGGTACAATGAGCAGTTCTTC. Translation: CASSLGLAGYNEQFF.

The V gene is TRBV9, the J gene TRBJ1-6, with D perhaps matching TRBD1 (5 bases). Germline lookup yields CDR1 SGDLS and CDR2 YYNGEE. The V end lost 3 bases, the J end lost 8 bases, and 15 bases lay between the germline ends. The CDR3 contains 15 residues. Here the CDR3 DNA reads TGTGCCAGCAGCGCGGGTCTAGGGACGGATTCACCCCTCCACTTT. As protein: CASSAGLGTDSPLHF.